The sequence of this T cell receptor beta chain was determined in a study of cytomegalovirus exposure and HLA in healthy donors. PCR primers comprised 60 Vbeta and 13 Jbeta primers. TCRdb keeps only in-frame clones here, not all; method: immunoSEQ multiplex PCR. The repertoire holds 150,000 or so clones, with 70% to 80% as singletons. The source of this sequence is a woman in her thirties or forties in good health and CMV-seronegative. The sample taken for sequencing was PBMCs.

The CDR3 DNA sequence: TGCAGCGTTGCTGGGACAGGGGGTTCAGGCGAAAAACTGTTTTTT. This translates into CSVAGTGGSGEKLFF. This rearrangement joins TRBV29-1 to TRBJ1-4; 11 bases are shared with TRBD1. CDR3 length equals 15 residues. Germline CDR1 is SQVTM and CDR2 is ANQGSEA. After removal of 4 bases from V and 8 bases from J, the junction contained 9 bases not matched to a gene.